The 18 T cell receptor beta chains reported below all come from one sample, sequenced in a study of blood T cell repertoires in COVID-19. The protocol was immunoSEQ multiplex PCR, while the TCRdb copy is restricted to in-frame clones and leaves out a portion. The profile covers hundreds of thousands of clones, with 70% to 90% appearing a single time and approximately 2% taken by the ten largest. The sequencing input was PBMCs or T cells enriched from blood (not recorded which). The receptors were sampled from a woman aged 60-75 years in a cohort exposed to, infected with or recovered from COVID-19 (not recorded which).

This chain joins TRBV6-5 and TRBJ1-3, with no clear D. The V end was cut by 6 bases, the J end by 2 bases, with 14 bases between. CDR1 is MNHEY and CDR2 is SVGAGI in the germline V gene. The CDR3 covers 15 residues. CDR3 region: CASSPGDGTGNTIYF. The CDR3 DNA reads TGTGCCAGCAGCCCGGGAGACGGAACTGGAAACACCATATATTTT.

This rearrangement joins TRBV2 to TRBJ2-7; 8 bases line up with TRBD2. CDR1 is SNHLY, CDR2 FYNNEI, per germline. V was pared by 6 bases and J by 7 bases, with 11 bases of the junction left unmatched. There are 14 residues in the CDR3. This CDR3 is CASSAGTSPWEQYF. In DNA form, the CDR3 reads TGTGCCAGCAGCGCCGGGACTAGTCCGTGGGAGCAGTACTTC.

This clone was detected only a few times. V usage is TRBV5-4 and J usage is TRBJ1-2; the D gene is possibly TRBD1 (6 bases). The ends were cut back, 5 bases at V and 6 bases at J, with 14 bases in the middle. CDR1 is SGHNT and CDR2 is YYREEE in the germline V gene (reference sequence). This CDR3 spans 13 amino acids. The CDR3 is CASRLPGVNGYTF. Here the CDR3 DNA reads TGTGCCAGCAGACTTCCAGGGGTGAATGGCTACACCTTC. The full variable domain, its missing parts supplied by reference TRBV5-4 and TRBJ1-2, is ETGVTQSPTHLIKTRGQQVTLRCSSQSGHNTVSWYQQALGQGPQFIFQYYREEENGRGNFPPRFSGLQFPNYSSELNVNALELDDSALYLCASRLPGVNGYTFGSGTRLTVV.

The chain couples TRBV11-1 to TRBJ2-1; 10 positions match TRBD2. The CDR3 runs 15 residues. CDR1 is SGHAT, CDR2 FQDESV, per germline (reference sequence). V shed 5 bases and J 6 bases; nucleotides not matched to a gene: 7. The CDR3 coding sequence is TGTGCCAGCAGCAAAGCGGGAGGGCCGGGCAATGAGCAGTTCTTC. Protein: CASSKAGGPGNEQFF.

The chain uses TRBV18 and TRBJ2-3, with D uncertain. Germline CDR1 and CDR2: KGHSH and LQKENI. The CDR3 spans 13 residues. The CDR3: CAAATTFTDTQYF. The CDR3 DNA is TGTGCGGCTGCCACTACCTTCACAGATACGCAGTATTTT.

This chain connects TRBV28 to TRBJ2-5; TRBD1 matches at 7 bases. The CDR3 totals 16 residues. Germline trimming cut 4 bases from V and 6 bases from J; bases unmatched to any gene: 14. Per germline, CDR1 MDHEN and CDR2 SYDVKM. In nucleotides, the CDR3 is TGTGCCAGCAGTTCGGGACAGATGATCACGATCCAGACCCAGTACTTC. Its translation: CASSSGQMITIQTQYF.

Turning to this clone: The germline gene is not matched at one end of the junction; a read error may be the cause. The chain links TRBV18 to TRBJ1-2; D may be TRBD1 (5 bases). In germline, CDR1 is KGHSH, CDR2 LQKENI. This CDR3 contains 15 residues. The CDR3 bases are TGTGCCAGCTCCCCACTAGGAGGGCAGGGCGATGGCTACACCTTC. Protein: CASSPLGGQGDGYTF. The full variable domain, completed using reference TRBV18 and TRBJ1-2, is NAGVMQNPRHLVRRRGQEARLRCSPMKGHSHVYWYRQLPEEGLKFMVYLQKENIIDESGMPKERFSAEFPKEGPSILRIQQVVRGDSAAYFCASSPLGGQGDGYTFGSGTRLTVV.

This clone was seen only once. V gene TRBV7-2 combines with J gene TRBJ2-1, with D hard to call. Germline V CDR1 and CDR2: SGHTA, FQGNSA. Trimming stripped 4 bases from V and 0 bases from J, with 4 bases between. CDR3 length: 13 amino acids. The CDR3 DNA is TGTGCCAGCAGCTCGGGCTCCTACAATGAGCAGTTCTTC. It yields the protein CASSSGSYNEQFF.

The chain carries TRBV11-1 and TRBJ2-7; TRBD2 is a possible D gene (5 bases). The CDR3 has 15 amino acids. The V end lost 1 base, the J end lost 5 bases, and 15 bases lay between the germline ends. Germline CDR1 reads SGHAT; CDR2 reads FQDESV (reference sequence). For the CDR3, the DNA is TGTGCCAGCAGCTTAGAAGGATCTAGCCGACACGAGCAGTACTTC. This gives the protein CASSLEGSSRHEQYF.

This clone was counted once. The genes are TRBV4-1 and TRBJ2-5; tentative D call: TRBD2 (7 bases). This CDR3 is built from 16 residues. Trimming took 1 base from V and 4 from J, leaving 16 bases between them. The germline V gene encodes CDR1 MGHRA and CDR2 YSYEKL. CDR3: CASSQGGRELGETQYF. The CDR3 region has the DNA TGCGCCAGCAGCCAAGGGGGGCGGGAGTTAGGAGAGACCCAGTACTTC.

The rearrangement joins TRBV7-2 to TRBJ2-2; D may be TRBD2 (6 bases). The CDR3 consists of 14 residues. Trimming took off 1 base at V and 5 bases at J, with 8 bases between the two ends. CDR1 is SGHTA, CDR2 FQGNSA, per germline. This CDR3 reads CASSLESGTGELFF. Written as DNA, the CDR3 is TGTGCCAGCAGCTTAGAGAGCGGGACCGGGGAGCTGTTTTTT.

The V gene is TRBV9, the J gene TRBJ2-7, with D perhaps TRBD2 (6 bases). The V gene's germline CDR1 is SGDLS and CDR2 YYNGEE. The V end was cut by 0 bases, the J end by 6 bases, with 16 bases between. The CDR3 extends over 15 amino acids. CDR3 DNA sequence: TGTGCCAGCAGCGTAGGACCCCTTAGGGGAGGCGAGCAGTACTTC. This encodes CASSVGPLRGGEQYF.

V and J are TRBV11-2 and TRBJ2-5; 8 bases fit TRBD1. This CDR3 is built from 14 residues. J was trimmed by 7 bases and V by 4 bases; bases with no gene match: 8. Germline V gives CDR1 SGHAT, CDR2 FQNNGV. As DNA, the CDR3 is TGTGCCAGCAGCTGGGGGGCACAGGGGGGGACCCAGTACTTC. Translating it yields CASSWGAQGGTQYF.

The chain links TRBV18 to TRBJ1-3, with unresolved D. This CDR3 comprises 12 residues. Germline CDR1 KGHSH, CDR2 LQKENI. V was clipped by 4 bases and J by 4 bases, with 5 bases between them. The CDR3 DNA is TGTGCCAGCTCACGTGAGGGAAACACCATATATTTT. Protein sequence: CASSREGNTIYF.

V usage is TRBV28 and J usage is TRBJ1-1; D may be TRBD1 (6 bases). The CDR3 is 15 residues long. V lost 6 bases and J lost 1, with 15 bases in between. CDR1 MDHEN and CDR2 SYDVKM come from the germline V gene. The CDR3 here is CASRPPNRENTEAFF. CDR3 in DNA: TGTGCCAGCAGACCGCCCAACAGGGAGAACACTGAAGCTTTCTTT.

This clone has just one count. This chain connects TRBV2 to TRBJ2-2; no clear D. The CDR3 runs 11 residues. Germline assignment: CDR1 SNHLY and CDR2 FYNNEI. Trimming shortened V by 4 bases and J by 6 bases, and 3 bases separated the two germline ends. CDR3 in amino acids: CASSAAGELFF. CDR3 bases: TGTGCCAGCAGTGCTGCCGGGGAGCTGTTTTTT.

The chain uses TRBV15 and TRBJ2-2; D unresolved. Germline V gene data show CDR1 as LNHNV and CDR2 as YYDKDF (reference sequence). V dropped 0 bases and J dropped 4 bases, with 12 bases sitting between them. The CDR3 is made up of 16 amino acids. CDR3 sequence reads: CATSRDIATVTGELFF. CDR3 bases: TGTGCCACCAGCAGAGATATAGCAACCGTCACCGGGGAGCTGTTTTTT.

The chain is built from TRBV7-9 and TRBJ2-3, with D possibly matching TRBD2 (5 bases). From germline, CDR1 is SEHNR and CDR2 FQNEAQ (reference sequence). CDR3 length: 14 residues. The V and J ends lost 0 bases and 3 bases respectively, with 7 bases between them. CDR3 residues: CASSLAGATDTQYF. The DNA of the CDR3 is TGTGCCAGCAGCTTAGCGGGAGCGACAGATACGCAGTATTTT.